Each of the 3 T cell receptor beta chains below was sequenced from the same sample in a study of blood T cell repertoires in COVID-19. Data came from immunoSEQ multiplex PCR; TCRdb stores just in-frame clones and leaves some out. Of about 170,000 clones listed, approximately 82% were seen once; the top ten hold less than 4.5%. Sequenced sample: PBMCs or T cells enriched from blood (not recorded which). The receptors originated from a woman aged 50 to 65 in a cohort exposed to, infected with or recovered from COVID-19 (not recorded which).

The V call is TRBV19, the J call TRBJ2-3; D may be TRBD2 (6 bases). CDR3 length equals 14 residues. Per germline, CDR1 LNHDA and CDR2 SQIVND (reference sequence). V was shortened by 5 bases and J by 3 bases, with 12 bases between the two germline ends. CDR3 residues: CASSLTSSTDTQYF. For the CDR3, the DNA is TGTGCCAGTAGTCTCACTAGCAGTACAGATACGCAGTATTTT.

The chain couples TRBV28 to TRBJ1-1; 7 positions match TRBD1. The CDR3 has 15 amino acids. Germline V CDR1 and CDR2: MDHEN, SYDVKM. The ends lost 7 bases at V and 0 bases at J; junction bases unmatched: 8. CDR3 region: CASTRTGTVNTEAFF. The CDR3 nucleotides read TGTGCCAGCACTAGAACCGGGACAGTGAACACTGAAGCTTTCTTT.

The chain combines TRBV29-1 with TRBJ2-5, with TRBD2 as a possible D gene (6 bases). Germline CDR1 and CDR2: SQVTM and ANQGSEA. V lost 2 bases, J lost 3 bases, and 13 bases lay in between. The CDR3 contains 14 residues. In nucleotides, the CDR3 is TGCAGCGTTGAATGGCTAGCGTCAGAAGAGACCCAGTACTTC. Protein: CSVEWLASEETQYF.